This T cell receptor beta chain was recorded in a study of glioma-infiltrating T cells after dendritic cell vaccination. Time point specified: after dendritic cell vaccination, including at tumor progression/relapse. Patients had residual fresh-frozen tumor tissue and more than two years of survival data. Concerning this clone: Its antigen is currently unknown.

Study results and caveats: Only a small number of patients had complete blood and tumor samples.

Profiling relied on immunoSEQ multiplex PCR, and the TCRdb table lists in-frame clones only, not all of them. The data contain 85,000 to 100,000 clones, over 75% of them singletons. Germline CDR1 is KGHSH and CDR2 is LQKENI. V shed 3 bases and J shed 2 bases, with 6 bases lying between them. This CDR3 contains 13 residues. The sequences come from blood, collected after dendritic cell vaccination. The genes are TRBV18 and TRBJ2-3; a possible D gene is TRBD1 (5 bases). The receptor was derived from a human donor with glioblastoma. The CDR3 loop reads CASSPTATDTQYF. In DNA, the CDR3 is TGTGCCAGCTCACCGACAGCCACAGATACGCAGTATTTT.